This TCR beta chain was recovered during a study of blood T cell repertoires in COVID-19 (dated by TCRdb to 2018 to 2020). Concerning the study at large: Samples covering the acute and convalescent phases of COVID-19 were provided by collaborators in the United States, Italy and Spain. The prospective study material was composed of cDNA or gDNA derived from T cells, B-cell-depleted T cells, or PBMCs. The dataset comprised deeply sampled blood TCRbeta repertoires from subjects exposed to, actively infected with, or recovered from COVID-19. The repertoires were released in a freely available public database meant as a resource for research on the immune response to SARS-CoV-2. The samples were drawn from the first 160 participants of the ongoing ImmuneRACE study and from 1,254 subjects provided by 6 global collaborators. Nearly every sample came with metadata listing a de-identified subject ID, COVID-19 status, age in years and sex. Where HLA class I and class II types were available, the types were taken from metadata supplied by the sample provider, not from assay-based typing. The paper's findings and limits, for the study overall: The quantity of clinical and demographic metadata differed by source and by participant and was supplied without curation.

A note on this clone: The specificity of this receptor is unknown. One base away there is no much larger clone; base qualities are not given.

Enrolling through a virtual design, the prospective study's participants ranged in age from roughly 18 to 89 years and lived across approximately 25 United States geographic areas. To assign participants to cohorts, the prospective study relied on clinical history that participants themselves reported in a screening survey and a study questionnaire. Recovered participants in ImmuneRACE Cohort 3 were defined by two consecutive negative NP/OP PCR tests, clearance by a healthcare professional, or resolution of symptoms. In the prospective study, whole blood, serum and a nasopharyngeal or oropharyngeal swab were collected from each participant by mobile phlebotomists. Over a roughly two-month period, participants in the prospective study had the option of providing additional blood draws and questionnaires. Blood samples from the prospective study were shipped frozen or at room temperature prior to DNA extraction.

The immunoSEQ Assay, a bias-controlled multiplex PCR, was used to amplify TCRbeta CDR3 regions from genomic DNA. Under the source paper's analysis protocol: Within the assay, amplification of reference gene primers was used to estimate how many nucleated cells each sample contained. Sequence reads were collapsed and filtered to measure the absolute abundance of every unique TCRbeta CDR3 rearrangement. For each sample, productive Simpson clonality was calculated as the square root of Simpson's diversity index across productive rearrangements. Entries here come from immuneACCESS through TCRdb and include only in-frame sequences with V and J called. Some clones fail to appear in such tables; in the studies checked, an unresolved V gene covers under half of the shortfall, and the cause of the remainder is unknown. The V and J calls and the clone size are those of that table, but D and trimming were determined from the DNA. Here the sample has some 97,000 clones; about 86% occur a single time. The ten largest clonotypes hold 2.7% of the sample.

V and J lose 5 bases and 6 bases, and a span of 14 bases separates them. Based on the germline V gene, the CDR1 and CDR2 sequences are SGHNT and YENEEA. The CDR3 runs 13 amino acids, cysteine and phenylalanine included. Of all the DNA, just the CDR3 is kept, 39 bases in frame from base 1. The receptor chain draws on TRBV11-3 and TRBJ2-7; the D gene is perhaps TRBD1, on 6 matching bases. Sequenced sample: PBMCs or T cells enriched from blood (not recorded which). This sequence was found in a woman aged 45-65 years who had recovered from COVID-19. In nucleotides, the sequence is TGTGCCAGCAGCCCAGCGACAGGCGGCGAGCAGTACTTC. This encodes CASSPATGGEQYF.